These T cell receptor beta chains were read from a single sample in a study of cytomegalovirus exposure and HLA in healthy donors. Sequencing was performed with immunoSEQ multiplex PCR; in TCRdb, only in-frame clones are kept and a portion is missing. The sample records 150,000 to 200,000 clones, roughly 80% being singletons. The specimen sequenced was PBMCs. The receptors derive from a woman aged 45-59 years in good health and CMV-seropositive. CDR3s include the opening cysteine and the closing phenylalanine or tryptophan. The D gene is left open where the match is weak. Size is omitted from some rows. Given values are once, few, many or a class for expanded clones.

CDR3nt,CDR3aa,j_gene,abundance,d_gene,v_gene
TGTGCCAGCAGCTTGGGACAATCCTACAATGAGCAGTTCTTC,CASSLGQSYNEQFF,TRBJ2-1,-,-,TRBV7-9
TGTGCCAGCAGTACCCAGGGGACAGCTGGGGGCTACACCTTC,CASSTQGTAGGYTF,TRBJ1-2,-,TRBD1,TRBV28
TGCGCCAGCAGCCAAGGCCCTAGGGAGTTCGAAGCTTTCTTT,CASSQGPREFEAFF,TRBJ1-1,-,-,TRBV4-1
TGTGCCAGCAGCCTTAGCGGGGGCTACACCGGGGAGCTGTTTTTT,CASSLSGGYTGELFF,TRBJ2-2,-,TRBD2,TRBV5-6
TGTGCCAGCAGTTCGGGACTGTTGGGTGAAAAACTGTTTTTT,CASSSGLLGEKLFF,TRBJ1-4,-,-,TRBV25-1
TGTGCCACCCTGGACAGGCAGAACTATGGCTACACCTTC,CATLDRQNYGYTF,TRBJ1-2,-,TRBD1,TRBV10-3
TGTGCCAGTAGTAACCGGGGGAATTCCTACAATGAGCAGTTCTTC,CASSNRGNSYNEQFF,TRBJ2-1,-,-,TRBV19
TGCGCCAGCAGCCAAGATTTGGGGGGTGGAAACACCATATATTTT,CASSQDLGGGNTIYF,TRBJ1-3,-,-,TRBV4-3
TGTGCCAGCAGTTTTTTTGGGGGGGGCAGAAACAATGAGCAGTTCTTC,CASSFFGGGRNNEQFF,TRBJ2-1,-,-,TRBV28
TGTGCCAGTAAACAGGGGGCTTATTATGGCTACACCTTC,CASKQGAYYGYTF,TRBJ1-2,-,TRBD1,TRBV19
TGTGCCAGCTCACCCCGGGTAGCGGGGGCCCAAGAGACCCAGTACTTC,CASSPRVAGAQETQYF,TRBJ2-5,-,TRBD2,TRBV18
TGTGCCTGGAGGAAGGGGCAGGGTGGATATGGCTACACCTTC,CAWRKGQGGYGYTF,TRBJ1-2,-,-,TRBV30
TGTGCCAGCAGTGAAGTGAGTAGCAATCAGCCCCAGCATTTT,CASSEVSSNQPQHF,TRBJ1-5,-,-,TRBV6-1
TGTGCCAGCAGTCAAGGACAGGGAGCCTACGAGCAGTACTTC,CASSQGQGAYEQYF,TRBJ2-7,-,TRBD1,TRBV6-6
TGTGCCAGTAGTATCAGCCAGGGGAACACTGAAGCTTTCTTT,CASSISQGNTEAFF,TRBJ1-1,-,-,TRBV19
TGTGCCTGGAAAAAACAGGGAACCACTGAAGCTTTCTTT,CAWKKQGTTEAFF,TRBJ1-1,-,-,TRBV30
TGTGCCAGCAGCCGACTAGCCACGGGGAACATTCAGTACTTC,CASSRLATGNIQYF,TRBJ2-4,-,TRBD2,TRBV7-9
TGTGCCTCCAAGGGGGATCCGTCTGAAGCTTTCTTT,CASKGDPSEAFF,TRBJ1-1,-,-,TRBV6-4
TGTGCCAGCAGCGACAGCCCGGGGGATCAGCCCCAGCATTTT,CASSDSPGDQPQHF,TRBJ1-5,-,-,TRBV5-1
TGTGCCAGTAGAAAGGCAGGGGAGTACGAGCAGTACTTC,CASRKAGEYEQYF,TRBJ2-7,few,-,TRBV5-6
TGTGCCAGCAGCTTATGGGGGGGGGCGACCGAGCAGTACTTC,CASSLWGGATEQYF,TRBJ2-7,-,-,TRBV7-3
TGTGCCAGCCCCTTGACAGGGGCGGATGAAGCTTTCTTT,CASPLTGADEAFF,TRBJ1-1,-,TRBD1,TRBV6-1
TGTGCCAGCAGTGGCGAGATAGCGAACACCGGGGAGCTGTTTTTT,CASSGEIANTGELFF,TRBJ2-2,-,-,TRBV2
TGTGCCAGCAGTCGTAACCCCGATATCGGGACCCAGTACTTC,CASSRNPDIGTQYF,TRBJ2-5,-,-,TRBV27
TGCGCCAGCAGCGGGTGGGACAACGAGGGTAATGAGCAGTTCTTC,CASSGWDNEGNEQFF,TRBJ2-1,-,-,TRBV5-1
TGCGCCAGCAGCTTGGCCGGGGGAGGCTACACCTTC,CASSLAGGGYTF,TRBJ1-2,few,-,TRBV5-1
TGTGCCAGCAGCGCCCGGGGAGGGACCTATGGCTACACCTTC,CASSARGGTYGYTF,TRBJ1-2,once,-,TRBV9
TGTGCCAGCAGCAAAATGGGAGGGAAGGGGGTGGAGACCCAGTACTTC,CASSKMGGKGVETQYF,TRBJ2-5,-,-,TRBV7-2
TGTGCCAGCAGTCAGGGGACAGGGGGCCGGAACGAGCAGTACTTC,CASSQGTGGRNEQYF,TRBJ2-7,-,TRBD1,TRBV6-6
TGTGCCAGCAGCTTAGTTTGGACTGATTCCTACGAGCAGTACTTC,CASSLVWTDSYEQYF,TRBJ2-7,-,-,TRBV7-2
TGCAGTGTTGGCACCTACAATGAGCAGTTCTTC,CSVGTYNEQFF,TRBJ2-1,-,-,TRBV20-1
TGTGCCAGCAGCGTAGGGCAGGGATTAACTATAGATGAAAAACTGTTTTTT,CASSVGQGLTIDEKLFF,TRBJ1-4,-,-,TRBV9
TGTGCCAGCAGCGGAGGACAGGTCAATTCACCCCTCCACTTT,CASSGGQVNSPLHF,TRBJ1-6,once,TRBD1,TRBV9
TGTGCCAGCAACAGGGGGCGCGAAGAGACCCAGTACTTC,CASNRGREETQYF,TRBJ2-5,-,TRBD1,TRBV19
TGTGCCAGCAGCTCCGTATTAAACAGTGGTGGTACCCACGAGCAGTACTTC,CASSSVLNSGGTHEQYF,TRBJ2-7,-,-,TRBV7-6
TGTGCCAGCAGTGGGGGCAGTTCGAACACCGGGGAGCTGTTTTTT,CASSGGSSNTGELFF,TRBJ2-2,-,-,TRBV2
TGTGCCAGCAGCCGCCGGGATGGGGGCCGGAACAATGAGCAGTTCTTC,CASSRRDGGRNNEQFF,TRBJ2-1,-,-,TRBV13
TGTTCCAGCAGCTCTACAGGGGGTGGGGTATTGGAGACCCAGTACTTC,CSSSSTGGGVLETQYF,TRBJ2-5,once,TRBD1,TRBV7-9